This T cell receptor (beta chain) was recovered during a study of early T cells in non-severe SARS-CoV-2 infection. Study-wide results and limits: Clonotype matching in VDJdb favored anti-spike CD8 responses and did not capture private and CD4 specificities.

The V end lost 2 bases, the J end lost 7 bases, and 12 bases lay between the germline ends. There are 15 residues in the CDR3. Germline lookup yields CDR1 MNHEY and CDR2 SMNVEV (reference sequence). The library protocol tagged individual cDNA molecules with unique molecular identifiers. MiXCR was run by TCRdb on the 5' RACE reads, yielding one entry per CDR3 protein. In the table there are approximately 52,000 distinct CDR3 sequences, over 7.5% of which are singletons. As concerns this clonotype: The antigen remains unidentified.

The gene calls are TRBV27 and TRBJ1-6; D is possibly TRBD1 (6 bases). The sample taken for sequencing was whole blood. The TCR sequence derives from an adult who was a healthcare worker with PCR-confirmed SARS-CoV-2 infection or an uninfected control (not recorded which). CDR3 in DNA: TGTGCCAGCAGTTTAGGAGGGGGGAGGAATTCACCCCTCCACTTT. Protein product: CASSLGGGRNSPLHF.